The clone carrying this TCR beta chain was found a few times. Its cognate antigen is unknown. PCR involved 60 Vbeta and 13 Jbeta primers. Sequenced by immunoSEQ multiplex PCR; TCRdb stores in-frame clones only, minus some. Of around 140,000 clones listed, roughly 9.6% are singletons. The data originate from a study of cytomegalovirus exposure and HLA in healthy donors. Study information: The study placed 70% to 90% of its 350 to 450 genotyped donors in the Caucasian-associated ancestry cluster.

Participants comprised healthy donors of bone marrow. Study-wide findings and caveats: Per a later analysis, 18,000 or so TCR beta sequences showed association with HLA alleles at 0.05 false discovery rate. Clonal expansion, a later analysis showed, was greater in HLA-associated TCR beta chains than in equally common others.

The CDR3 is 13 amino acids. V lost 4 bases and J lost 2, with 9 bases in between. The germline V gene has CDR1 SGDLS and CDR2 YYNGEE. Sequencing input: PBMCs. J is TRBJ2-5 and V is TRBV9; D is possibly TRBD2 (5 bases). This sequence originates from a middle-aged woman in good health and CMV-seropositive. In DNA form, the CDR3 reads TGTGCCAGCAGCAGACGGACTCAAGAGACCCAGTACTTC. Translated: CASSRRTQETQYF.